This entry concerns a single T cell receptor beta chain. This CDR3 region has 16 residues. The V gene's germline CDR1 is SGDLS and CDR2 YYNGEE. Trimming cost V 4 bases and J 4 bases; bases outside gene matches: 10. The record originates from a study of T cells in localized non-small cell lung cancer. TCRdb's table, derived via immunoSEQ multiplex PCR, lists solely in-frame clones and lacks some. Among about 54,000 clones listed, about 83% were seen once. This sequence joins TRBV9 and TRBJ2-1; TRBD2 matches 8 bases. The material was peripheral blood, obtained before any cancer treatment. The receptor was derived from a female donor older than 55 with stage II squamous cell lung carcinoma. The CDR3 region has the DNA TGTGCCAGCAGCATCCTTAGCGGGGCTTCTTACAATGAGCAGTTCTTC. Protein: CASSILSGASYNEQFF.